Below are 21 T cell receptor beta chains sequenced from a single sample in a study of T-cell memory formation after mild COVID-19. TCRdb recomputed calls from the 5' RACE reads with MiXCR, one row per CDR3 protein. The sample carries 550,000 to 650,000 distinct CDR3 sequences, 15% to 20% recorded once. Sequencing was performed on PBMCs or a T cell subset sorted from them (not recorded which). All receptors derive from an adult woman who had mild COVID-19 (a few samples of this study predate the infection). Cell type and time point are not known.

This clonotype was recorded at least ten times. The chain links TRBV5-1 to TRBJ2-3, with 8 bases that match TRBD1. Germline CDR1 SGHRS, CDR2 YFSETQ. The CDR3 has 15 amino acids. The junction had 8 bases not matched to a gene; V was cut back by 4 bases and J by 4 bases. CDR3 sequence reads: CASSGGRGRSDTQYF. The CDR3 nucleotides are TGCGCCAGCAGCGGGGGCAGGGGGCGGTCAGATACGCAGTATTTT.

This clonotype was detected a few times. The CDR3 is CASSRFSYEQYF. The CDR3 region has the DNA TGTGCCAGCAGCCGTTTTTCCTACGAGCAGTACTTC. V is TRBV12-3 or TRBV12-4 and J is TRBJ2-7; unclear D gene. With 6 bases removed from V and 1 base from J, the gap between germline ends came to 7 bases. This CDR3 spans 12 amino acids.

The sample holds a few counts of this clonotype. The chain uses TRBV30 and TRBJ1-1; TRBD1 is a possible D gene (5 bases). Trimming took off 4 bases at V and 1 base at J, with 13 bases between the two ends. In germline, CDR1 is GTSNPN, CDR2 SVGIG (reference sequence). This CDR3 region has 14 residues. CDR3 sequence (DNA): TGTGCCTGGACTGACCTTGGGGCGAACACTGAAGCTTTCTTT. Its protein is CAWTDLGANTEAFF. Supplemented by reference TRBV30 and TRBJ1-1, the full variable domain reads SQTIHQWPATLVQPVGSPLSLECTVEGTSNPNLYWYRQAAGRGLQLLFYSVGIGQISSEVPQNLSASRPQDRQFILSSKKLLLSDSGFYLCAWTDLGANTEAFFGQGTRLTVV.

This clonotype came up a few times. The V gene is TRBV7-9, the J gene TRBJ2-1; D remains unclear. The CDR3 has 14 amino acids. Germline CDR1 and CDR2: SEHNR and FQNEAQ (reference sequence). The germline V and J ends were trimmed by 1 base and 10 bases, with 14 bases remaining between them. DNA of the CDR3: TGTGCCAGCAGCTTAGTTTCAGGTATTCGGGAGCAGTTCTTC. The encoded protein is CASSLVSGIREQFF. The variable domain in full, completed from reference TRBV7-9 and TRBJ2-1, reads DTGVSQNPRHKITKRGQNVTFRCDPISEHNRLYWYRQTLGQGPEFLTYFQNEAQLEKSRLLSDRFSAERPKGSFSTLEIQRTEQGDSAMYLCASSLVSGIREQFFGPGTRLTVL.

This chain connects TRBV5-1 to TRBJ1-5; D is unresolved. Germline CDR1 SGHRS, CDR2 YFSETQ. This CDR3 is built from 15 residues. V was shortened by 0 bases and J by 2 bases, with 9 bases between the two germline ends. CDR3 coding DNA: TGCGCCAGCAGCTTGGGCCCCATGGGCAATCAGCCCCAGCATTTT. This codes for CASSLGPMGNQPQHF.

V and J are TRBV29-1 and TRBJ1-2; no definite D call. Deletions cut 2 bases from V and 8 bases from J, with 9 bases between. CDR3 size: 11 residues. The germline V gene has CDR1 SQVTM and CDR2 ANQGSEA. CDR3 sequence reads: CSVEPGSGYTF. DNA for the CDR3: TGCAGCGTTGAACCCGGGTCGGGCTACACCTTC.

V and J are TRBV6-2 or TRBV6-3 and TRBJ2-7, with D possibly being TRBD1 (6 bases). Germline values: CDR1 MNHEY, CDR2 SVGEGT. Trimming cost V 7 bases and J 1 base, with 11 bases left between them. The CDR3 spans 13 residues. CDR3 residues: CASNEGVSYEQYF. Here the CDR3 DNA reads TGTGCCAGCAACGAGGGGGTGTCCTACGAGCAGTACTTC.

This clonotype has just a few counts. The V call is TRBV10-3, the J call TRBJ2-3, with 10 bases fitting TRBD2. V shed 5 bases, J shed 2 bases, and the junction held 16 bases outside the gene matches. The CDR3 runs to 19 residues. Germline V gives CDR1 ENHRY, CDR2 SYGVKD. CDR3 sequence (DNA): TGTGCCATCAGTAACCAGCTCCTAGGTAGCGGGAGGTACACAGATACGCAGTATTTT. Translating it yields CAISNQLLGSGRYTDTQYF.

This clonotype has ten or more counts. This chain connects TRBV6-5 to TRBJ2-7, with TRBD1 matching over 9 bases. Trimming cost V 8 bases and J 7 bases; bases outside gene matches: 18. CDR1 is MNHEY, CDR2 SVGAGI, per germline. The CDR3 contains 16 residues. The CDR3 nucleotides read TGTGCCAGCGCGCCGGGAACCCCGGGACAGGGTAGGGAGCAGTACTTC. Its translation: CASAPGTPGQGREQYF.

The chain employs TRBV9 and TRBJ1-5, with a tentative D call TRBD1 (6 bases). This CDR3 is 14 amino acids long. Germline assignment: CDR1 SGDLS and CDR2 YYNGEE. V was clipped by 10 bases and J by 9 bases, with 23 bases between them. The CDR3 protein is CAPSGVGAQGPQHF. In DNA form, the CDR3 reads TGTGCCCCCTCCGGGGTAGGGGCACAGGGGCCCCAGCATTTT. The variable domain in full, with the rest retrieved from reference TRBV9 and TRBJ1-5, is DSGVTQTPKHLITATGQRVTLRCSPRSGDLSVYWYQQSLDQGLQFLIQYYNGEERAKGNILERFSAQQFPDLHSELNLSSLELGDSALYFCAPSGVGAQGPQHFGDGTRLSIL.

A few counts support this clonotype. This sequence joins TRBV30 and TRBJ1-4, with 10 bases identical to TRBD1. The V and J ends lost 3 bases and 7 bases, in that order; junction bases with no gene match: 5. Germline lookup yields CDR1 GTSNPN and CDR2 SVGIG (reference sequence). This CDR3 is built from 14 residues. The DNA for the CDR3 is TGTGCCTGGAGATTGACAGGGGGCGTTGAAAAACTGTTTTTT. Translation: CAWRLTGGVEKLFF.

This chain uses TRBV5-1 with TRBJ2-2, with TRBD2 identical over 9 bases. Germline V gene lookup returns CDR1 SGHRS and CDR2 YFSETQ. The length of the CDR3 is 15 residues. Trimming took 4 bases from V and 1 from J; bases not matched to a gene: 2. This CDR3 reads CASSRTSENTGELFF. In DNA form, the CDR3 reads TGCGCCAGCAGCAGGACTAGCGAGAACACCGGGGAGCTGTTTTTT.

This clonotype was seen a handful of times. The chain has TRBV7-3 and TRBJ2-1; no clear D gene. V lost 1 base, J lost 7 bases, and 11 bases lay in between. The germline gives CDR1 SGHTA, CDR2 FQGTGA. The CDR3 contains 14 residues. This chain's CDR3 is CASSLSASMNEQFF. DNA for the CDR3: TGTGCCAGCAGCTTAAGTGCTAGTATGAATGAGCAGTTCTTC.

The chain recombines TRBV20-1 with TRBJ2-2, with D unresolved. CDR1 DFQATT and CDR2 SNEGSKA come from the germline V gene (reference sequence). The CDR3 runs to 15 residues. V was clipped by 1 base and J by 0 bases, with 9 bases between them. This CDR3 is CSARGAATNTGELFF. Here the CDR3 DNA reads TGCAGTGCTAGAGGGGCCGCCACGAACACCGGGGAGCTGTTTTTT.

This clonotype was seen more than once but under ten times. V gene TRBV7-9 combines with J gene TRBJ1-1; 10 bases align to TRBD1. The CDR3 consists of 15 residues. Germline V gene sequence: CDR1 SEHNR, CDR2 FQNEAQ (reference sequence). Trimming at V came to 10 bases and at J to 6 bases, leaving 14 bases not matched to a gene. The CDR3 region has the DNA TGTGCCACCACATCATCGACAGGGGGCCGGGCTGAAGCTTTCTTT. Translation gives CATTSSTGGRAEAFF.

J is TRBJ2-7 and V is TRBV5-6, with D unresolved. Trimming removed 3 bases at V and 1 base at J, with 11 bases between. Germline V gene lookup returns CDR1 SGHDT and CDR2 YYEEEE. The CDR3 length is 14 residues. CDR3 DNA sequence: TGTGCCAGCAGCTCCGGACCGTTATCCTACGAGCAGTACTTC. Translating gives CASSSGPLSYEQYF.

There are a few counts of this clonotype. This sequence joins TRBV7-9 and TRBJ1-6; possible D gene TRBD1, 5 bases. Deletions cut 5 bases from V and 12 bases from J, with 14 bases between. CDR1 is SEHNR and CDR2 is FQNEAQ in the germline V gene (reference sequence). The CDR3 totals 13 residues. CDR3 sequence reads: CASSPEGAVPLHF. In DNA, the CDR3 is TGTGCCAGCAGCCCAGAAGGGGCAGTACCCCTCCACTTT.

V usage is TRBV12-3 or TRBV12-4 and J usage is TRBJ2-3; 7 bases fit TRBD1. V was pared by 5 bases and J by 5 bases, with 7 bases of the junction left unmatched. This CDR3 has 14 residues. The CDR3 loop is CASSPDRVKDTQYF. DNA for the CDR3: TGTGCCAGCAGTCCAGACAGGGTCAAAGATACGCAGTATTTT.

This clonotype was counted between two and nine times. CDR3 sequence (DNA): TGCAGCGTAGGAGGACTCCTCGGGACTGAAGCTTTCTTT. It specifies CSVGGLLGTEAFF. This chain uses TRBV29-1 with TRBJ1-1; D gene ambiguous. The CDR3 is made up of 13 amino acids. Germline loops: CDR1 SQVTM, CDR2 ANQGSEA. V was pared by 6 bases and J by 5 bases, with 16 bases between.

V is TRBV5-1 and J is TRBJ2-7, with 7 bases fitting TRBD2. After removal of 1 base from V and 2 bases from J, the junction contained 3 bases not matched to a gene. Germline V CDR1 and CDR2: SGHRS, YFSETQ. The CDR3 totals 14 residues. CDR3 DNA sequence: TGCGCCAGCAGCTTGACTAGCGTGACCTACGAGCAGTACTTC. This encodes CASSLTSVTYEQYF. Full variable domain (outside the CDR3, taken from reference TRBV5-1 and TRBJ2-7): KAGVTQTPRYLIKTRGQQVTLSCSPISGHRSVSWYQQTPGQGLQFLFEYFSETQRNKGNFPGRFSGRQFSNSRSEMNVSTLELGDSALYLCASSLTSVTYEQYFGPGTRLTVT.

The rearrangement joins TRBV7-2 to TRBJ2-3; D is possibly TRBD1 (6 bases). This CDR3 is built from 13 residues. Germline V gene lookup returns CDR1 SGHTA and CDR2 FQGNSA. V was pared by 3 bases and J by 6 bases, with 10 bases between. DNA of the CDR3: TGTGCCAGCAGCTTCCGAGGGGGTGATACGCAGTATTTT. Translating it yields CASSFRGGDTQYF.